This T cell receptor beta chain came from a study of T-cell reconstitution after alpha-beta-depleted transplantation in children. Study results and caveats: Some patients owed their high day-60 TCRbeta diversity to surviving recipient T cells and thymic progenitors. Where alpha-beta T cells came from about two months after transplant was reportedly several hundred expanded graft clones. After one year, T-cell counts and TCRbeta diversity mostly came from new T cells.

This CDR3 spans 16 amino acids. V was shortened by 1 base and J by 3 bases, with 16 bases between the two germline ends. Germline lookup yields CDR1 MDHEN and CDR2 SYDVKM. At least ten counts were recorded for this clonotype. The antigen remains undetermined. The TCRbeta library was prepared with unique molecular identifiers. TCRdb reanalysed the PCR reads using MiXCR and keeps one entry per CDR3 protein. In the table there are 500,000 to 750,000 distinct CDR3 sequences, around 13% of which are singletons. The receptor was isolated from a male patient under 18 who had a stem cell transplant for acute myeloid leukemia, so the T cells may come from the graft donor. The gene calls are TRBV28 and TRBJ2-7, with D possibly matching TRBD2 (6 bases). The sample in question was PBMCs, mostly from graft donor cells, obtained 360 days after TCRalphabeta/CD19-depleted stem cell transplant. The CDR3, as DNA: TGTGCCAGCAGTTTATCAGGTCGCGGGACGGGCTACGAGCAGTACTTC. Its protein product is CASSLSGRGTGYEQYF.